This T cell receptor (beta chain) was captured in a study of blood T cells in healthy people across ages. Study-wide points: Estimated diversity, derived from one million T cells, was regarded as an underestimate.

With a J-beta primer mix and a sample-barcoded 5' primer, a second PCR ran 7 to 11 cycles. The template-switch adaptor was a 5' adaptor with 12 random nucleotides. It tagged each cDNA molecule. Via MiXCR, TCRdb re-called the 5' RACE reads, giving one row per CDR3 protein. This table holds under 2,000,000 distinct CDR3 sequences, about 50% found once. This clonotype has just a few counts. The target antigen is unknown. V was clipped by 5 bases and J by 8 bases, with 22 bases between them. CDR3 size: 16 residues. Germline CDR1 reads LGHNA; CDR2 reads YSLEER. The specimen was blood. The V gene is TRBV4-3, the J gene TRBJ2-1; TRBD1 is a possible D gene (6 bases). The TCR comes from a woman aged 40 to 55 in good health. CDR3: CASSARLDSGDDEQFF. The CDR3 nucleotides read TGCGCCAGCAGCGCCCGTTTGGACAGTGGGGACGATGAGCAGTTCTTC.